The 20 T cell receptor beta chains reported below all come from one sample, sequenced in a study of shared clonotypes between healthy human individuals. Measured with immunoSEQ multiplex PCR; TCRdb has only the in-frame clones, and not every one. There are around 2.1 million clones in the sample; 85% to 95% occur only once, and around 1.7% lies in the top ten. Terminally differentiated effector memory CD45RA+ cells were excluded by CCR7 positive selection of CD45RO-negative cells. The sample comprised naive CD8+ T cells from PBMCs. Source of these receptors: a man younger than 35 in good health. Some clones in this sample may be carry-over from other donors' samples.

The CDR3 sequence: CASSKAGTGVSTCGEQYF. The CDR3 coding sequence is TGTGCCAGCAGCAAAGCGGGGACAGGGGTCTCCACCTGCGGGGAGCAGTACTTC. V usage is TRBV21-1 and J usage is TRBJ2-7; the table's D call TRBD1 went unverified against the DNA. TRBV21-1 is a listed pseudogene. This CDR3 is 18 amino acids long.

The chain couples TRBV19 to TRBJ1-1; D gene uncertain. Deletions cut 3 bases from V and 5 bases from J, with 10 bases between. The germline gives CDR1 LNHDA, CDR2 SQIVND (reference sequence). This CDR3 has 13 residues. CDR3 sequence: CASSIQGRTEAFF. The DNA of the CDR3 is TGTGCCAGTAGTATTCAAGGGAGGACTGAAGCTTTCTTT. The complete variable domain, with remaining parts taken from reference TRBV19 and TRBJ1-1, reads DGGITQSPKYLFRKEGQNVTLSCEQNLNHDAMYWYRQDPGQGLRLIYYSQIVNDFQKGDIAEGYSVSREKKESFPLTVTSAQKNPTAFYLCASSIQGRTEAFFGQGTRLTVV.

The chain recombines TRBV28 with TRBJ2-1, with no clear D. The CDR3 is 13 residues long. Germline V gives CDR1 MDHEN, CDR2 SYDVKM. V lost 5 bases and J 7 bases, leaving 12 bases between the germline ends. CDR3 sequence reads: CASSPGPVNEQFF. The CDR3 region has the DNA TGTGCCAGCAGTCCCGGGCCTGTTAATGAGCAGTTCTTC. The full variable domain, completed using reference TRBV28 and TRBJ2-1, is DVKVTQSSRYLVKRTGEKVFLECVQDMDHENMFWYRQDPGLGLRLIYFSYDVKMKEKGDIPEGYSVSREKKERFSLILESASTNQTSMYLCASSPGPVNEQFFGPGTRLTVL.

The genes are TRBV7-2 and TRBJ2-1, with 10 bases identical to TRBD2. Looked up from germline, CDR1 is SGHTA and CDR2 is FQGNSA. The junction had 7 bases not matched to a gene; V was cut back by 4 bases and J by 7 bases. The CDR3 has 15 amino acids. For the CDR3, the DNA is TGTGCCAGCAGCTACGGACTAGCGGTAAAGAATGAGCAGTTCTTC. It codes for CASSYGLAVKNEQFF.

This chain uses TRBV6-5 with TRBJ1-5, with D uncertain. The CDR3 sequence is 13 residues long. The V and J ends lost 3 bases and 7 bases respectively, with 10 bases between them. Germline-derived CDR1 and CDR2 are MNHEY and SVGAGI. The CDR3 protein is CASSYKGGQPQHF. CDR3 sequence (DNA): TGTGCCAGCAGTTATAAAGGAGGGCAGCCCCAGCATTTT.

The chain joins TRBV28 to TRBJ1-3, with D uncertain. V dropped 8 bases and J dropped 1 base, with 12 bases sitting between them. There are 14 residues in the CDR3. In germline, CDR1 is MDHEN, CDR2 SYDVKM. The CDR3 coding sequence is TGTGCCAGCTCTCAGTGGTTGTCTGGAAACACCATATATTTT. Its translation is CASSQWLSGNTIYF.

The chain couples TRBV27 to TRBJ2-7; D not resolved. The CDR3 is made up of 13 amino acids. The V gene lost 2 bases and the J gene lost 4 bases, with 9 bases spanning the gap. CDR1 and CDR2 (germline): MNHEY, SMNVEV (reference sequence). The CDR3 loop reads CASSLKEPYEQYF. The CDR3 DNA sequence: TGTGCCAGCAGTTTAAAAGAACCTTACGAGCAGTACTTC.

V is TRBV2 and J is TRBJ2-3; 9 bases match TRBD1. CDR3 length: 15 amino acids. V shed 6 bases, J shed 4 bases, and the junction held 8 bases outside the gene matches. Germline CDR1 is SNHLY and CDR2 is FYNNEI. The CDR3 region has the DNA TGTGCCAGCAGAGATAGGACAGGGGTTGCAGATACGCAGTATTTT. Translated, it gives CASRDRTGVADTQYF.

The CDR3 sequence is CASSLRRGWGNIQYF. CDR3 nucleotide sequence: TGTGCCAGCAGCTTGCGGAGGGGCTGGGGGAACATTCAGTACTTC. This chain links TRBV28 with TRBJ2-4; maybe TRBD2 (6 bases). Germline loops: CDR1 MDHEN, CDR2 SYDVKM. With 6 bases removed from V and 7 bases from J, the gap between germline ends came to 19 bases. The length of the CDR3 is 15 residues.

About this clone itself: The identical CDR3 is also encoded by other nucleotide sequences in the sample. The chain is built from TRBV28 and TRBJ1-2; perhaps TRBD1 as D (6 bases). The germline V and J ends were trimmed by 5 bases and 2 bases, with 9 bases remaining between them. This CDR3 comprises 13 residues. Germline CDR1 is MDHEN and CDR2 is SYDVKM. CDR3 sequence reads: CASSPDRNYGYTF. The CDR3, as DNA: TGTGCCAGCAGTCCGGACAGAAACTATGGCTACACCTTC.

The rearrangement links TRBV7-9 to TRBJ2-4; D not certain. Trimming left V 1 base short and J 10 bases short, with 8 bases between. The CDR3 is 12 amino acids. Germline V gives CDR1 SEHNR, CDR2 FQNEAQ (reference sequence). CDR3 region: CASSLGDAIQYF. The CDR3 DNA follows: TGTGCCAGCAGCTTAGGGGATGCTATTCAGTACTTC.

The CDR3 region is CASSPTGLAGGLGETQYF. CDR3 sequence (DNA): TGTGCCAGCAGTCCCACGGGACTAGCGGGAGGGCTGGGGGAGACCCAGTACTTC. The chain is built from TRBV28 and TRBJ2-5; 16 bases are shared with TRBD2. Germline lookup yields CDR1 MDHEN and CDR2 SYDVKM. The CDR3 consists of 18 residues. The junction had 11 bases not matched to a gene; V was cut back by 5 bases and J by 5 bases.

With regard to this clone: Other DNA sequences within the sample encode an identical CDR3. V is TRBV9 and J is TRBJ2-7, with D perhaps matching TRBD1 or TRBD2 (7 bases each). Trimming took 4 bases from V and 2 from J, leaving 10 bases between them. The CDR3 sequence is 13 residues long. Germline V gene lookup returns CDR1 SGDLS and CDR2 YYNGEE. Written as DNA, the CDR3 is TGTGCCAGCAGCCCAGGGGGGGCCTACGAGCAGTACTTC. Translating it yields CASSPGGAYEQYF.

The CDR3 loop is CASSGRPNEQYF. DNA of the CDR3: TGTGCCAGTAGTGGGCGACCGAACGAGCAGTACTTC. The rearrangement links TRBV19 to TRBJ2-7; no clear D gene. The CDR3 is 12 residues long. The germline V gene has CDR1 LNHDA and CDR2 SQIVND (reference sequence). Trimming removed 5 bases at V and 5 bases at J, with 10 bases between. Using reference TRBV19 and TRBJ2-7 for the parts outside the CDR3, the full variable domain is DGGITQSPKYLFRKEGQNVTLSCEQNLNHDAMYWYRQDPGQGLRLIYYSQIVNDFQKGDIAEGYSVSREKKESFPLTVTSAQKNPTAFYLCASSGRPNEQYFGPGTRLTVT.

The chain couples TRBV7-7 to TRBJ2-7; D possibly uses TRBD1 or TRBD2 (5 bases each). The CDR3 extends over 13 amino acids. V was clipped by 5 bases and J by 4 bases, with 12 bases between them. Germline CDR1 SSHAT, CDR2 FNYEAQ (reference sequence). The CDR3 protein is CASSPGRGYEQYF. CDR3 in DNA: TGTGCCAGCAGCCCAGGGAGAGGATACGAGCAGTACTTC.

V gene TRBV28 combines with J gene TRBJ1-5, with 7 bases aligning to TRBD1. The junction had 9 bases not matched to a gene; V was cut back by 1 base and J by 6 bases. From germline, CDR1 is MDHEN and CDR2 SYDVKM. This CDR3 has 16 amino acids. The CDR3 DNA reads as TGTGCCAGCAGTTTATATAGGTTGGCAGGGGGTCAGCCCCAGCATTTT. Its translation: CASSLYRLAGGQPQHF.

The chain uses TRBV7-3 and TRBJ1-1, with D perhaps matching TRBD1 (5 bases). Germline V CDR1 and CDR2: SGHTA, FQGTGA. Trimming shortened V by 3 bases and J by 4 bases, and 9 bases separated the two germline ends. The CDR3 is 13 residues long. For the CDR3, the DNA is TGTGCCAGCAGCTTCAGGGAAGGCACTGAAGCTTTCTTT. Translation: CASSFREGTEAFF.

Only one count was recorded for this clone. The chain recombines TRBV29-1 with TRBJ2-3; D is undetermined. Looked up from germline, CDR1 is SQVTM and CDR2 is ANQGSEA. This CDR3 spans 16 amino acids. V lost 2 bases and J lost 2, with 17 bases in between. CDR3: CSVELGIGSLTDTQYF. The CDR3, as DNA: TGCAGCGTTGAACTCGGTATAGGGTCCCTCACAGATACGCAGTATTTT.

V is TRBV20-1 and J is TRBJ2-7; D call uncertain. CDR3 length: 10 residues. V was cut by 6 bases and J by 6 bases, with 9 bases left in between. CDR1 and CDR2 (germline): DFQATT, SNEGSKA (reference sequence). In DNA, the CDR3 is TGCAGTGCCCAACGAGGCGAGCAGTACTTC. This encodes CSAQRGEQYF.

The CDR3 DNA reads TGTGCCAGCAAAAGGGAGAGCAGCCACGAGCAGTACTTC. As protein: CASKRESSHEQYF. This chain connects TRBV2 to TRBJ2-7, with a possible D match to TRBD2 (5 bases). CDR1 SNHLY and CDR2 FYNNEI come from the germline V gene. This CDR3 has 13 residues. Trimming took 7 bases from V and 5 from J, leaving 15 bases between them.